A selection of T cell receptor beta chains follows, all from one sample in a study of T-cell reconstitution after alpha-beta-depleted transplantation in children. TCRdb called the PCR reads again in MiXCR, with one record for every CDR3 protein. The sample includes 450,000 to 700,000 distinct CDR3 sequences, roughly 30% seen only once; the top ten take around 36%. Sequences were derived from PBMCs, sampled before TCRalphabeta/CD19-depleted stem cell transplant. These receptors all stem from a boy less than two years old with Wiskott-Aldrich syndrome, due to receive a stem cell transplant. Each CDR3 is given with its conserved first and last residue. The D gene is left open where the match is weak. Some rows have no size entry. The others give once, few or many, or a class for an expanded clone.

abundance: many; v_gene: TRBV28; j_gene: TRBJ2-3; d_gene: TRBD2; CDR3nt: TGTGCCAGCAGCCCGACTAGCGGGAGGTCTGATACGCAGTATTTT; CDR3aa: CASSPTSGRSDTQYF
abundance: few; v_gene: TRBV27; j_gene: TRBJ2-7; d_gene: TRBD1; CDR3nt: TGTGCCAGCAGAGGAGCCGGGACAGGGATCCCCGAGCAGTACTTC; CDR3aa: CASRGAGTGIPEQYF
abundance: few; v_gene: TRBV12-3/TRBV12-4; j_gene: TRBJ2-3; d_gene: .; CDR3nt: TGTGCCAGCAGTTTGACAGCCCCCACAGATACGCAGTATTTT; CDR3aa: CASSLTAPTDTQYF
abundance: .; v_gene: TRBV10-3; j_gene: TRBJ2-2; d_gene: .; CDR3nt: TGTGCCATCAGTGGAAGTAGGGGTGGCGGGGAGCTGTTTTTT; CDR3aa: CAISGSRGGGELFF
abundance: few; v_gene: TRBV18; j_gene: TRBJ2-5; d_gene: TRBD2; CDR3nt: TGTGCCAGCTCACTAAAGACTAGCGGCCAAGAGACCCAGTACTTC; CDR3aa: CASSLKTSGQETQYF
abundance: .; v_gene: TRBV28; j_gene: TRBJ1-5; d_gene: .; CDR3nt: TGTGCCAGCAGTCCATTCTATGGAAGCAATCAGCCCCAGCATTTT; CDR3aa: CASSPFYGSNQPQHF
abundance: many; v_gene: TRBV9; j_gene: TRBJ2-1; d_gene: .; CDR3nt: TGTGCCAGCAGCCCCTCCCCATACAATGAGCAGTTCTTC; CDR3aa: CASSPSPYNEQFF
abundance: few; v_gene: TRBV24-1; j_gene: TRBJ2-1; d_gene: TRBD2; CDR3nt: TGTGCCACCAGTGATTCACTAGCGGCCTCCTACAATGAGCAGTTCTTC; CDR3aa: CATSDSLAASYNEQFF
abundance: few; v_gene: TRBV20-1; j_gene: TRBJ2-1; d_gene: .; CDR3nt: TGCAGTGCTAGAGATACAAGGTTCGCCCGAGGCAATGAGCAGTTCTTC; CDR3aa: CSARDTRFARGNEQFF
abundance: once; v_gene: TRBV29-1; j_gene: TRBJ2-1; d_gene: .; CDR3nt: TGCAGCGTTGTCCCACTTGCCCTCGGGTCACAGTTCTTC; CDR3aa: CSVVPLALGSQFF
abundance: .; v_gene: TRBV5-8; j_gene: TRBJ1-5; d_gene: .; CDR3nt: TGTGCCAGCAGCCTCGGCAGGCTCGGTTATAGCAATCAGCCCCAGCATTTT; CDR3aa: CASSLGRLGYSNQPQHF
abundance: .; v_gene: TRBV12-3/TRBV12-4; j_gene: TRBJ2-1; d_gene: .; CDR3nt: TGTGCCAGCAGAAACAGGGTTGGGTTTGGCAATGAGCAGTTCTTC; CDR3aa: CASRNRVGFGNEQFF
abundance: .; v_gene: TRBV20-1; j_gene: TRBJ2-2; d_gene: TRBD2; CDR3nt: TGCAGTGCTAGAGATCGGCGAGCGGGAGAGACCGGGGAGCTGTTTTTT; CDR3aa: CSARDRRAGETGELFF
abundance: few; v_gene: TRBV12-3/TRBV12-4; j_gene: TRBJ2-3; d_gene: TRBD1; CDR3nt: TGTGCCAGCAGACGTCCGGGACAGACCACAGATACGCAGTATTTT; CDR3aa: CASRRPGQTTDTQYF
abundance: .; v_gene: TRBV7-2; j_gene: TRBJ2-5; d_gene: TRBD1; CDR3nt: TGTGCCAGCAGCGTGGGGACAGCGATCCAAGAGACCCAGTACTTC; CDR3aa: CASSVGTAIQETQYF
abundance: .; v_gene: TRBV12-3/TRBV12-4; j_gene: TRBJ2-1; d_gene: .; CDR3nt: TGTGCCAGCAGCACCGGGCCACGAAACAATGAGCAGTTCTTC; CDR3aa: CASSTGPRNNEQFF
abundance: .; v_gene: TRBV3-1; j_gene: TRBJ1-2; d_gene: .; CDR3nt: TGTGCCAGCAGCTTTATACAGGGTGCCTATGGCTACACCTTC; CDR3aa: CASSFIQGAYGYTF
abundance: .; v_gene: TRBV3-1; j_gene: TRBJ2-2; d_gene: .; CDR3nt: TGTGCCAGCAGCTTAAGAGGGGGGCTCAGCACCGGGGAGCTGTTTTTT; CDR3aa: CASSLRGGLSTGELFF
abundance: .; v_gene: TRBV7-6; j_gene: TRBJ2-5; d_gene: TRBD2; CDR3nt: TGTGCCAGCACCCTAATCCACGGGGGGACTAGCGGGAGTAAGTGGTCTAAGGAGACCCAGTACTTC; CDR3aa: CASTLIHGGTSGSKWSKETQYF
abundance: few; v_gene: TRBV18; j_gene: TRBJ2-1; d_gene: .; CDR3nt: TGTGCCAGCTCACCAGGTATTACTGCGACAAATGAGCAGTTCTTC; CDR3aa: CASSPGITATNEQFF
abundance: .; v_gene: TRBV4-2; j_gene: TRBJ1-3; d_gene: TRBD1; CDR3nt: TGTGCCAGCAGCCCACAGGGGGACGGAAACACCATATATTTT; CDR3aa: CASSPQGDGNTIYF
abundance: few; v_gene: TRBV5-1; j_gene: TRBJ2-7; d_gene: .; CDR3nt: TGCGCCAGCAGCTTGGGGGGACCTTGGTACGAGCAGTACTTC; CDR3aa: CASSLGGPWYEQYF
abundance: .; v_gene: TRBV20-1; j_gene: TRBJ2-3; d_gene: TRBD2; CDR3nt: TGCAGTACAAAGTATAGCGGGAGGGTGGATACGCAGTATTTT; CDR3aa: CSTKYSGRVDTQYF
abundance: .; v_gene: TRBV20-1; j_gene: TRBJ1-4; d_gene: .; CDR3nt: TGCAGTGCTAGAGATCTGTCAACTAATGAAAAACTGTTTTTT; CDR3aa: CSARDLSTNEKLFF
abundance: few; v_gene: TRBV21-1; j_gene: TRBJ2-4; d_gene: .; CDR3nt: TGTGCCAGAACTGCCGTTGGGTTCCTAGACAAAAACATTCAGTACTTC; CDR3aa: CARTAVGFLDKNIQYF
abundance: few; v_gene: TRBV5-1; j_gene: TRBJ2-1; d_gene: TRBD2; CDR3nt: TGCGCCAGCAGTTCACTAGCGCAGCGAACCAATGAGCAGTTCTTC; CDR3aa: CASSSLAQRTNEQFF
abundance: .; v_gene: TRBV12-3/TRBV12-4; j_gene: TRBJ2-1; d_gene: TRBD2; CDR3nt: TGTGCCAGCAGTTTAGCGGGGGGACTAGCGGGACCCCCCTACAATGAGCAGTTCTTC; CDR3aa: CASSLAGGLAGPPYNEQFF
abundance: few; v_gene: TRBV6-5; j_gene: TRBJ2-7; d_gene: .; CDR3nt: TGTGCCAGCAGTTACGGCTTAAACTCCTACGAGCAGTACTTC; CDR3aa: CASSYGLNSYEQYF
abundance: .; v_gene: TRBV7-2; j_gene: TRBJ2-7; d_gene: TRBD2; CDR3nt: TGTGCCAGCAGCTTAGCAGCGGGGAGCTACCCCTACGAGCAGTACTTC; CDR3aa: CASSLAAGSYPYEQYF
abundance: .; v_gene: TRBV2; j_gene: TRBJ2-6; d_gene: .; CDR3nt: TGTGCCAGCAGTGAGGAACAGGCAGGTGGGGCCAACGTCCTGACTTTC; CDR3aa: CASSEEQAGGANVLTF
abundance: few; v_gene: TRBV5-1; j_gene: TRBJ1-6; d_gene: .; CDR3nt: TGCGCCAGCAGCAAAAGCCTACAGGACTATAATTCACCCCTCCACTTT; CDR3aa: CASSKSLQDYNSPLHF
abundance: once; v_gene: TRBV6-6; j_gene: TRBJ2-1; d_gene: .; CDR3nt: TGTGCCATCTCAAGGAACAATGAGCAGTTCTTC; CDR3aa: CAISRNNEQFF
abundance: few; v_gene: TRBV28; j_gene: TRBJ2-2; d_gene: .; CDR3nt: TGTGCCAGCATCAGGGTGTTGGGCACCGGGGAGCTGTTTTTT; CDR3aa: CASIRVLGTGELFF
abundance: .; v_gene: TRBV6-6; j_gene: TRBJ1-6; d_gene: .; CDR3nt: TGTGCCAGCAGTTACTCTCTGGGTTCACCCCTCCACTTT; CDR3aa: CASSYSLGSPLHF
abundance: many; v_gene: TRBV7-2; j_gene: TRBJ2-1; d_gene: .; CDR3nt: TGTGCCAGCAGCTTAGGCTCCCCATCCTACAATGAGCAGTTCTTC; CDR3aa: CASSLGSPSYNEQFF
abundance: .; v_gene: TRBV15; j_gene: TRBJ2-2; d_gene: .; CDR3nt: TGTGCCACCAGAGGCGAGGAGAGTTTGGGGCACACCGGGGAGCTGTTTTTT; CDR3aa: CATRGEESLGHTGELFF
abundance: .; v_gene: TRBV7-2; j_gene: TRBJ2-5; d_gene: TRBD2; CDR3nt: TGTGCCAGCAGCTCCCCATTCGGGAGGGCCGGAGAGACCCAGTACTTC; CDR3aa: CASSSPFGRAGETQYF
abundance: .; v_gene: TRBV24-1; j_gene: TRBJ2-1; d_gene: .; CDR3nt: TGTGCCACCAGTGATTTGGGGGGAGGGCAGTTCTTC; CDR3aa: CATSDLGGGQFF
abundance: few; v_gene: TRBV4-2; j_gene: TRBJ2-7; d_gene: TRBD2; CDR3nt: TGTGCCAGCAGCCAAGCTCCCAGCGGGAGCCACGAGCAGTACTTC; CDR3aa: CASSQAPSGSHEQYF
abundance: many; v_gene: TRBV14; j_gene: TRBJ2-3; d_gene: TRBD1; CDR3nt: TGTGCCAGCAGCCTAACAGGGGGAGCAGATACGCAGTATTTT; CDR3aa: CASSLTGGADTQYF
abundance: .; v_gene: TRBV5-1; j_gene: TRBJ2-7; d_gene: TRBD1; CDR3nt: TGCGCCAGCAGCATCTTCGCGGGGGACAGGGGTTACGAGCAGTACTTC; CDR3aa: CASSIFAGDRGYEQYF
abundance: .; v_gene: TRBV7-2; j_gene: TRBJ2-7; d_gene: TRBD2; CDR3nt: TGTGCCAGCAGCATACCGGGACTAGCGAGAGAGCAGTACTTC; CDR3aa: CASSIPGLAREQYF
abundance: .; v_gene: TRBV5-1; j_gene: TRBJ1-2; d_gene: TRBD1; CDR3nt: TGCGCCAGCAGCTTGGCGGGGACAGGGACTGGCTACACCTTC; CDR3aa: CASSLAGTGTGYTF
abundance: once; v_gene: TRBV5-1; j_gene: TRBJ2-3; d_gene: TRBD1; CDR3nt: TGCGCCAGCACCGAGCGGACAGGCAGCACAGATACGCAGTATTTT; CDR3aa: CASTERTGSTDTQYF
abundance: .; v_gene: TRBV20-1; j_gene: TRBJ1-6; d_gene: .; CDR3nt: TGCAGTGCTAATCTCTTATCCTACGAGTCACCCCTCCACTTT; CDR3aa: CSANLLSYESPLHF
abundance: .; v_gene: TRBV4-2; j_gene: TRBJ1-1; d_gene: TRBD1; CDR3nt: TGTGCCAGTACGACAGGGGAAGCTTTCTTT; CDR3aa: CASTTGEAFF
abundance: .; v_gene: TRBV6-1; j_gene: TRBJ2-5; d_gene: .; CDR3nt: TGTGCCAGCAAGGGGGCCTCTAGCGGGCGAGGGGCCCAGTACTTC; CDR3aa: CASKGASSGRGAQYF
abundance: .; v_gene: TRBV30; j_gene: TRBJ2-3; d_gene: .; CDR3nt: TGTGCCTGGAGTGGGGCTAGACTGGCTACAGATACGCAGTATTTT; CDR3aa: CAWSGARLATDTQYF
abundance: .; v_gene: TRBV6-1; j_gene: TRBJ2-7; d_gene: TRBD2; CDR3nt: TGTGCCAGCAAGCAGGGACTAGCGGACACCTACGAGCAGTACTTC; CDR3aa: CASKQGLADTYEQYF
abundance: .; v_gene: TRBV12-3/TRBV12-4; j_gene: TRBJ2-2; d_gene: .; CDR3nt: TGTGCCAGCAGTCCAAGGATGGACCCGAACACCGGGGAGCTGTTTTTT; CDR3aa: CASSPRMDPNTGELFF
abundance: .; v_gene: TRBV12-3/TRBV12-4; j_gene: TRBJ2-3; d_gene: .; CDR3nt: TGTGCCAGCAGCCATACTCTTAGCACAGATACGCAGTATTTT; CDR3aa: CASSHTLSTDTQYF